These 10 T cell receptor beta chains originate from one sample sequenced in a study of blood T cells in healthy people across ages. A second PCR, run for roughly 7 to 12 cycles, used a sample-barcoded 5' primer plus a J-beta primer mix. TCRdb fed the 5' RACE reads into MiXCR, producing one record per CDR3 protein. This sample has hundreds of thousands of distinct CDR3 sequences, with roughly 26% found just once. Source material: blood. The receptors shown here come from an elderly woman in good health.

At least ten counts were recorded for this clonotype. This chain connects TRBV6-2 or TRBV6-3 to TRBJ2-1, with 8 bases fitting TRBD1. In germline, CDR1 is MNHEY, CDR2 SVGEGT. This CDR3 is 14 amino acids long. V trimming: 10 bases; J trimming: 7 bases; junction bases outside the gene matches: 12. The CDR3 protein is CAITTGAISNEQFF. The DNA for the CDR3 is TGTGCCATCACGACAGGGGCAATCTCTAATGAGCAGTTCTTC.

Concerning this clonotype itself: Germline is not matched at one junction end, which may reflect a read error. CDR3 residues: CATGRIPGNQETQFF. The CDR3, as DNA: TGCGCCACCGGTCGGATCCCTGGAAACCAAGAGACCCAGTTTTTC. The chain couples TRBV5-1 to TRBJ2-5; D is unclear. CDR1 is SGHRS and CDR2 is YFSETQ in the germline V gene. The CDR3 consists of 15 residues.

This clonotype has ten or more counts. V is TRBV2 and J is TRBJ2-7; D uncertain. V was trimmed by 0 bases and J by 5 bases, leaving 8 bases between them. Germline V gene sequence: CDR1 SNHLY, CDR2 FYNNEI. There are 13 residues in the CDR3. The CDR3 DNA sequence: TGTGCCAGCAGTGAAGCAAGGGTCAACGAGCAGTACTTC. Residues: CASSEARVNEQYF.

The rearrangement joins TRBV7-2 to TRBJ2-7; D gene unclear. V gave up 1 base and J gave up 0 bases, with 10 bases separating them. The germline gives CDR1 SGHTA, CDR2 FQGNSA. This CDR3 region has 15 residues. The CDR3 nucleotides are TGTGCCAGCAGCTTAGAAACGACCCGCTCCTACGAGCAGTACTTC. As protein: CASSLETTRSYEQYF.

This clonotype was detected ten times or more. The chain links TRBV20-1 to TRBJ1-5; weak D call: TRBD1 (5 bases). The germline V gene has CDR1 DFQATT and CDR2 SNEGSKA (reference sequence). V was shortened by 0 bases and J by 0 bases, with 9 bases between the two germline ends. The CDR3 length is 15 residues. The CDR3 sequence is CSARDGTYSNQPQHF. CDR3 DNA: TGCAGTGCTAGAGATGGGACCTATAGCAATCAGCCCCAGCATTTT.

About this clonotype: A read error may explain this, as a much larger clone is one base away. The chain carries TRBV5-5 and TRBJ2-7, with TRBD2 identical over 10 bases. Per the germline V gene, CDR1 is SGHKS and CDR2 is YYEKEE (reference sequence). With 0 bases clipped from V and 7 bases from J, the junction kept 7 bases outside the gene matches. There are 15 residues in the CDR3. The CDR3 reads CASSLVLAGNNEQYF. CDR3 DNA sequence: TGTGCCAGCAGCTTGGTACTAGCGGGGAACAATGAGCAGTACTTC.

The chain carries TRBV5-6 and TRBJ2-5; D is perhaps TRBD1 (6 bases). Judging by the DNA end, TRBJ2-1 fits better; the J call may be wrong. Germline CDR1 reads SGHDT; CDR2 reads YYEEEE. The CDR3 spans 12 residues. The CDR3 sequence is CASSYKGETQFF. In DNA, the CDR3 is TGTGCCAGCAGCTATAAGGGGGAGACCCAGTTCTTC.

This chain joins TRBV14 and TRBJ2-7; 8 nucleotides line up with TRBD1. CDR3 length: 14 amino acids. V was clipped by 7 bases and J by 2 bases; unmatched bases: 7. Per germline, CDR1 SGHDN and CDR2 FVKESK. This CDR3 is CASNRQGLAYEQYF. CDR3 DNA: TGTGCCAGCAACCGACAGGGGTTGGCCTACGAGCAGTACTTC.

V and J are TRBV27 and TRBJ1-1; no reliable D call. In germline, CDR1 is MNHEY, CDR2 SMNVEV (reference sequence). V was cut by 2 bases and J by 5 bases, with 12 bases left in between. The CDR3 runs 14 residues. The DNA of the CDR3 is TGTGCCAGCAGTTTAATAGGTTTTGGAACTGAAGCTTTCTTT. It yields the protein CASSLIGFGTEAFF.

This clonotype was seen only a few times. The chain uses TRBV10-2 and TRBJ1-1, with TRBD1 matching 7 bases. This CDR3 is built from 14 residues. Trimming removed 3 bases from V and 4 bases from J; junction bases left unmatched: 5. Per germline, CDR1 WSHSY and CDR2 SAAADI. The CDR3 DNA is TGCGCCAGCAGTGACCCAGGGGGGGGCACTGAAGCTTTCTTT. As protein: CASSDPGGGTEAFF.